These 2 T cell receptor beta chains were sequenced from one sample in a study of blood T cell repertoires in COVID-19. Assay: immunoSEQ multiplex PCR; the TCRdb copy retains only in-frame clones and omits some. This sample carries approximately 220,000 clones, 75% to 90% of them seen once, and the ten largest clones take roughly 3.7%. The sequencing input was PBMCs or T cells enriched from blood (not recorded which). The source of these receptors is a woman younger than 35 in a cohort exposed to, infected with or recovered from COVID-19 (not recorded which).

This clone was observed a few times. CDR3 coding DNA: TGTGCCAGTAGTATGTCCAGGGGGAATCAGCCCCAGCATTTT. It is translated as CASSMSRGNQPQHF. V usage is TRBV19 and J usage is TRBJ1-5; TRBD1 agrees at 7 bases. V shed 3 bases and J 4 bases; nucleotides not matched to a gene: 3. The CDR3 consists of 14 residues. Germline values: CDR1 LNHDA, CDR2 SQIVND (reference sequence).

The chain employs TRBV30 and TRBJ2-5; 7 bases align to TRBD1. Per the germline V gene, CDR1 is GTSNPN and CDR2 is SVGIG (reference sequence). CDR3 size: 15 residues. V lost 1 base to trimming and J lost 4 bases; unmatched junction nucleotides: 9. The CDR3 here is CAWSDDREMTETQYF. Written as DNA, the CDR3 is TGTGCCTGGAGTGATGACAGGGAGATGACAGAGACCCAGTACTTC.